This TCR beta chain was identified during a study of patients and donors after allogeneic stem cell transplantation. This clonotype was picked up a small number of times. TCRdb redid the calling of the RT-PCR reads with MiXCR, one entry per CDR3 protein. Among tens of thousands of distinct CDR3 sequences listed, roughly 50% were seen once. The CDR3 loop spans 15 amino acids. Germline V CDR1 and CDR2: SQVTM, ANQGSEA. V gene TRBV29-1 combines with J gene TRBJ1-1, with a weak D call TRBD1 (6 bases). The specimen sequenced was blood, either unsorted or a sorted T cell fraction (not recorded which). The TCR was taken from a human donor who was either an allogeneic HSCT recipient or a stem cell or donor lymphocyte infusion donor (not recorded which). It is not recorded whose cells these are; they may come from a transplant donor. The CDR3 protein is CRVDRLSYMNTEAFF. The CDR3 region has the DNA TGCAGAGTAGACAGGCTAAGTTACATGAACACTGAAGCTTTCTTT.